The next 16 T cell receptor beta chains were all read from a single sample in a study of T cell changes during pregnancy in multiple sclerosis. The method was immunoSEQ multiplex PCR; TCRdb's version includes in-frame clones alone and lacks a portion of them. Here the sample spans some 100,000 clones, around 93% being singletons. The sequencing here drew on peripheral blood, taken after pregnancy. These TCRs come from a female donor with multiple sclerosis, enrolled in a pregnancy study.

This chain joins TRBV5-1 and TRBJ2-2; 10 bases align to TRBD2. V was pared by 3 bases and J by 1 base, with 0 bases of the junction left unmatched. This CDR3 is 15 amino acids long. Germline V gene sequence: CDR1 SGHRS, CDR2 YFSETQ. In DNA, the CDR3 is TGCGCCAGCAGCTCTAGCGGGAGGAACACCGGGGAGCTGTTTTTT. Its translation: CASSSSGRNTGELFF.

The chain couples TRBV7-9 to TRBJ2-3; 7 nucleotides match TRBD2. Germline V CDR1 and CDR2: SEHNR, FQNEAQ (reference sequence). Trimming at V came to 5 bases and at J to 4 bases, leaving 12 bases not matched to a gene. The length of the CDR3 is 16 residues. The CDR3 DNA follows: TGTGCCAGCAGCCCCCCGGGACTACGTTTGGCAGATACGCAGTATTTT. Encoded protein: CASSPPGLRLADTQYF. Together with reference TRBV7-9 and TRBJ2-3, the CDR3 gives the full variable domain: DTGVSQNPRHKITKRGQNVTFRCDPISEHNRLYWYRQTLGQGPEFLTYFQNEAQLEKSRLLSDRFSAERPKGSFSTLEIQRTEQGDSAMYLCASSPPGLRLADTQYFGPGTRLTVL.

The J gene is TRBJ2-4, the V gene TRBV19; D unclear. V lost 4 bases and J 3 bases, leaving 7 bases between the germline ends. Germline V CDR1 and CDR2: LNHDA, SQIVND (reference sequence). CDR3 size: 13 residues. The chain's CDR3 is CASSTRSKNIQYF. CDR3 bases: TGTGCCAGTAGTACACGGAGCAAAAACATTCAGTACTTC.

The chain combines TRBV27 with TRBJ2-5; the match to TRBD1 covers 7 bases. The length of the CDR3 is 14 residues. Germline V gives CDR1 MNHEY, CDR2 SMNVEV (reference sequence). Losses at the gene ends were 4 bases for V and 3 bases for J; bases not matched to a gene: 5. The CDR3 loop reads CASSSRDREETQYF. The DNA of the CDR3 is TGTGCCAGCAGTTCCCGGGACAGAGAAGAGACCCAGTACTTC.

The V call is TRBV5-6, the J call TRBJ1-1; D call uncertain. Germline loops: CDR1 SGHDT, CDR2 YYEEEE. The CDR3 is made up of 13 amino acids. V was trimmed by 4 bases and J by 4 bases, leaving 11 bases between them. This CDR3 reads CASSQAESTEAFF. The CDR3 DNA sequence: TGTGCCAGCAGCCAAGCGGAGAGCACTGAAGCTTTCTTT.

The chain has TRBV5-5 and TRBJ2-7, with 10 bases aligning to TRBD1. With 2 bases clipped from V and 3 bases from J, the junction kept 2 bases outside the gene matches. Germline values: CDR1 SGHKS, CDR2 YYEKEE (reference sequence). This CDR3 spans 14 amino acids. The CDR3 coding sequence is TGTGCCAGCAGCTTCCGGACAGGGGGCTACGAGCAGTACTTC. As protein: CASSFRTGGYEQYF.

J is TRBJ2-5 and V is TRBV30; the D is unclear. Per germline, CDR1 GTSNPN and CDR2 SVGIG (reference sequence). Trimming took off 0 bases at V and 4 bases at J, with 9 bases between the two ends. This CDR3 spans 13 amino acids. CDR3 sequence: CAWSVGPPETQYF. The DNA for the CDR3 is TGTGCCTGGAGTGTTGGGCCACCAGAGACCCAGTACTTC.

This clone was recorded only once. The rearrangement uses TRBV6-4 and TRBJ1-5; D is ambiguous. Germline CDR1 and CDR2: MRHNA and SNTAGT. The CDR3 sequence is 14 residues long. The V end lost 3 bases, the J end lost 6 bases, and 12 bases lay between the germline ends. The CDR3 protein is CASSEHPSGQPQHF. The CDR3 nucleotides read TGTGCCAGCAGTGAACACCCTTCGGGTCAGCCCCAGCATTTT.

The chain carries TRBV4-3 and TRBJ2-7; 10 nucleotides match TRBD1. Germline lookup yields CDR1 LGHNA and CDR2 YSLEER. The CDR3 totals 17 residues. Trimming removed 4 bases from V and 6 bases from J; junction bases left unmatched: 15. CDR3 in DNA: TGCGCCAGCAGCCCCGACCCCACGGGACAGGGGAACCTCGAGCAGTACTTC. Its translation is CASSPDPTGQGNLEQYF.

The V and J genes are TRBV10-3 and TRBJ2-1; D is possibly TRBD1 (6 bases). Germline lookup yields CDR1 ENHRY and CDR2 SYGVKD. This CDR3 has 13 amino acids. V was trimmed by 6 bases and J by 6 bases, leaving 12 bases between them. CDR3 amino acids: CAIRLGAVNEQFF. Written as DNA, the CDR3 is TGTGCCATCAGACTGGGGGCGGTCAATGAGCAGTTCTTC.

The chain recombines TRBV7-9 with TRBJ2-5; 13 nucleotides align to TRBD2. The CDR3 contains 16 residues. The J segment lost 5 bases and the V segment lost 2 bases, leaving 5 bases of the junction unmatched. Germline V gives CDR1 SEHNR, CDR2 FQNEAQ (reference sequence). CDR3 sequence reads: CASSLMGLAGWETQYF. The CDR3 DNA sequence: TGTGCCAGCAGCTTAATGGGACTAGCGGGATGGGAGACCCAGTACTTC.

This chain links TRBV2 with TRBJ1-5, with 10 positions matching TRBD1. Germline V gene data show CDR1 as SNHLY and CDR2 as FYNNEI. V gave up 8 bases and J gave up 0 bases; unmatched junction bases: 7. The CDR3 is 16 amino acids. The CDR3 bases are TGTGCCAGCGGGGACAGGGGCGACCCTAGCAATCAGCCCCAGCATTTT. Translated, it gives CASGDRGDPSNQPQHF. Full variable domain (remainder filled in from reference TRBV2 and TRBJ1-5): EPEVTQTPSHQVTQMGQEVILRCVPISNHLYFYWYRQILGQKVEFLVSFYNNEISEKSEIFDDQFSVERPDGSNFTLKIRSTKLEDSAMYFCASGDRGDPSNQPQHFGDGTRLSIL.

The CDR3 bases are TGTGCCAGCAGCTTATTCGCGAGTTTGGCAGATACGCAGTATTTT. This translates into CASSLFASLADTQYF. V usage is TRBV11-1 and J usage is TRBJ2-3; D remains ambiguous. Per the germline V gene, CDR1 is SGHAT and CDR2 is FQDESV (reference sequence). There are 15 residues in the CDR3. V lost 2 bases, J lost 4 bases, and 13 bases lay in between.

V and J are TRBV7-2 and TRBJ2-3, with D possibly TRBD2 on 5 matching bases. Trimming pared 11 bases from V and 5 bases from J, leaving 11 bases between. The CDR3 consists of 11 residues. Germline CDR1 and CDR2: SGHTA and FQGNSA. The CDR3 spells CAGERGDTQYF. In nucleotides, the CDR3 is TGTGCCGGGGAGAGAGGAGATACGCAGTATTTT.

Note on this clone: Sequence at one end of the junction differs from germline and may be a read error. V usage is TRBV5-6 and J usage is TRBJ2-1; perhaps TRBD2 as D (6 bases). The CDR3 loop spans 13 amino acids. The germline V gene has CDR1 SGHDT and CDR2 YYEEEE. The CDR3 nucleotides read TGTGCCAGCAGATTAAGAAGCGGGTTTGAGCCGTTCTTC. This translates into CASRLRSGFEPFF. The full variable domain, its missing parts supplied by reference TRBV5-6 and TRBJ2-1, is DAGVTQSPTHLIKTRGQQVTLRCSPKSGHDTVSWYQQALGQGPQFIFQYYEEEERQRGNFPDRFSGHQFPNYSSELNVNALLLGDSALYLCASRLRSGFEPFFGPGTRLTVL.

This rearrangement joins TRBV11-2 to TRBJ1-1; no definite D call. In germline, CDR1 is SGHAT, CDR2 FQNNGV. V was clipped by 5 bases and J by 3 bases, with 4 bases between them. There are 11 residues in the CDR3. In nucleotides, the CDR3 is TGTGCCAGCAGCGGGCACACTGAAGCTTTCTTT. Translating gives CASSGHTEAFF.